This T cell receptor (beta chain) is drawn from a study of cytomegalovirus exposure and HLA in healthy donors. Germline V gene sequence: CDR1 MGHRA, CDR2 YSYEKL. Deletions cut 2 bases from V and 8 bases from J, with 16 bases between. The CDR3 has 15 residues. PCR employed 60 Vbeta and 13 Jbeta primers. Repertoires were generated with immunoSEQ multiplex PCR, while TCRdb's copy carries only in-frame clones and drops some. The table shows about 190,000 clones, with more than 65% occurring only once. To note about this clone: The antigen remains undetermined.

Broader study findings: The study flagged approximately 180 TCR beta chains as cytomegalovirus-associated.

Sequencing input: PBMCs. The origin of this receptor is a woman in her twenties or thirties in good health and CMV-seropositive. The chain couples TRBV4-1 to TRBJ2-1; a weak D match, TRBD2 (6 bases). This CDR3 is CASSQWGITSHEQFF. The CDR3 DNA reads TGCGCCAGCAGCCAATGGGGGATTACTAGCCATGAGCAGTTCTTC.